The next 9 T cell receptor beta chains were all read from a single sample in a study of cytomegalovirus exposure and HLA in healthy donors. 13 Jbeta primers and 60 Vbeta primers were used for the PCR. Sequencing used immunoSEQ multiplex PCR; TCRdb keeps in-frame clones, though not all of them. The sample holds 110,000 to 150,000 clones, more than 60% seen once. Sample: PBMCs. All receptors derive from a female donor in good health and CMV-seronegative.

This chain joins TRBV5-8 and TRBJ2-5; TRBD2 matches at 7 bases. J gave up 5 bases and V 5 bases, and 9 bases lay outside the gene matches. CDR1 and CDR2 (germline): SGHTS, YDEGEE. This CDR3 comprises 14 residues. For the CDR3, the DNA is TGTGCCAGCAGACACGCGGGAGTGAAGGAGACCCAGTACTTC. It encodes CASRHAGVKETQYF.

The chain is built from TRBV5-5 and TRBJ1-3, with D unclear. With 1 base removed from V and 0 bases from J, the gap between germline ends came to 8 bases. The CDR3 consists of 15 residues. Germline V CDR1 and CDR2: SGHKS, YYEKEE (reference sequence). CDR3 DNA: TGTGCCAGCAGCTTGCTCCAGGTCTCTGGAAACACCATATATTTT. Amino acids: CASSLLQVSGNTIYF.

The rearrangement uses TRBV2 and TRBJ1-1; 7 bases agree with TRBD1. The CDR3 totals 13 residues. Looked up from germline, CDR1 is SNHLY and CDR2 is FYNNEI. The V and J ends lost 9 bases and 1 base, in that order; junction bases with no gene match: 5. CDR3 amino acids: CASLGQPNTEAFF. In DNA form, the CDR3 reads TGTGCCAGTCTGGGACAGCCGAACACTGAAGCTTTCTTT.

Written as DNA, the CDR3 is TGTGCCAGCAGTTACGGGTCAGGGGGCCATGGCTACACCTTC. Protein sequence: CASSYGSGGHGYTF. The genes are TRBV6-5 and TRBJ1-2; 8 bases align to TRBD1. The CDR3 consists of 14 residues. CDR1 is MNHEY and CDR2 is SVGAGI in the germline V gene. Trimming at V came to 2 bases and at J to 6 bases, leaving 5 bases not matched to a gene.

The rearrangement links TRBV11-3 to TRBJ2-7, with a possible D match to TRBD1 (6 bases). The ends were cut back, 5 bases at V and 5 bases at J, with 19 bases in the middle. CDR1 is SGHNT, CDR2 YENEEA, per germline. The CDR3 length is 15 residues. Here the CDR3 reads CASSITGSLRDEQYF. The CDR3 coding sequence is TGTGCCAGCAGCATCACAGGGTCCCTTCGTGACGAGCAGTACTTC.

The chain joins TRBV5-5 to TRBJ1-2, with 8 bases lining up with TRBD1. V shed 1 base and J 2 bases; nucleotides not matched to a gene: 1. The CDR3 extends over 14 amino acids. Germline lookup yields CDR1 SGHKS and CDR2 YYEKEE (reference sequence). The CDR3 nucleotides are TGTGCCAGCAGCTTGCGACAGGGGAACTATGGCTACACCTTC. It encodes CASSLRQGNYGYTF.

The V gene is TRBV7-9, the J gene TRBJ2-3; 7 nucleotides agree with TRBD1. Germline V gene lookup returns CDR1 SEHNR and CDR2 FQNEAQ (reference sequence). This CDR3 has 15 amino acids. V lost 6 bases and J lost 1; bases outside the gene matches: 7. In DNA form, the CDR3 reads TGTGCCAGCAGGCAAACAGGGGACGGCACAGATACGCAGTATTTT. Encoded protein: CASRQTGDGTDTQYF.

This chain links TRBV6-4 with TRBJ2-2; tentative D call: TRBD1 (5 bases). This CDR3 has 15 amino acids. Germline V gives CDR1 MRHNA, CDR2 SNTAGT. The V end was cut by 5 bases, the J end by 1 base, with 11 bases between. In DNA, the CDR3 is TGTGCCAGCAGTAGTCAGGGCCTGAACACCGGGGAGCTGTTTTTT. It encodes CASSSQGLNTGELFF.

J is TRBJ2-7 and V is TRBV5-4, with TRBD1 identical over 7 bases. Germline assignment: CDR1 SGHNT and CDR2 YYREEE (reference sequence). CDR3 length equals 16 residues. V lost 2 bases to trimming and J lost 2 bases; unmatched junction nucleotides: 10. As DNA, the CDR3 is TGTGCCAGCAGCTTAGGACAGGCTACGAATGCCTACGAGCAGTACTTC. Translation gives CASSLGQATNAYEQYF.